These 9 T cell receptor beta chains share one sample of origin, sequenced in a study of regulatory T cells in long-lasting Graves disease (dated by TCRdb to the early 2020s). The meaning of the sample's time point label: persistent/refractory GD, antithyroid drugs over 5 years with positive TRAb. For both TCR sequencing and RNA sequencing, RNA was extracted from PBMCs using TRIzol. Libraries came from multiplex PCR. Reads for this sample came from an Illumina HiSeq 4000. CDR3 regions were amplified by Arm-PCR with iRepertoire HTBI primers to construct TCR beta libraries. TCRdb reanalyzed the raw reads on its own, using fastp at Q25 for trimming and MiXCR for clone calling, and kept in-frame beta chains. Each entry is one CDR3 protein sequence, shown with its most common DNA and genes. This sample has about 660,000 distinct CDR3 sequences in its table, and about 30% of those were observed once. About two fifths of the sample belongs to the ten largest clones.

Sample: peripheral blood mononuclear cells (PBMCs), taken when the disease was refractory, from a patient treated with antithyroid drugs. The receptor source for this set is a female donor with Graves disease.

The gene calls are TRBV29-1 and TRBJ1-1, with D possibly TRBD1 on 6 matching bases. V was pared by 7 bases and J by 1 base, with 13 bases between. This CDR3 is built from 13 residues. CDR1 is SQVTM and CDR2 is ANQGSEA in the germline V gene. The CDR3 DNA follows: TGCAGCGCCGGGGGCGGTAGGAACACTGAAGCTTTCTTT. Residues: CSAGGGRNTEAFF.

This clonotype occurred a few times. A much larger clone lies a single base off, so this may be a read error. The genes are TRBV2 and TRBJ1-2; weak D call: TRBD1 (5 bases). The CDR3 totals 13 residues. The V gene lost 7 bases and the J gene lost 8 bases, with 17 bases spanning the gap. Germline CDR1 SNHLY, CDR2 FYNNEI. The DNA for the CDR3 is TGTGCCAGCATCCTGTCCGGGGCCAGCGGCTACACCTTC. Residues: CASILSGASGYTF.

This clonotype was counted only a few times. The chain joins TRBV28 to TRBJ2-7; D is perhaps TRBD2 (5 bases). Germline CDR1 is MDHEN and CDR2 is SYDVKM. This CDR3 has 14 amino acids. V was trimmed by 11 bases and J by 2 bases, leaving 19 bases between them. CDR3 residues: CACGLGSITYEQYF. Written as DNA, the CDR3 is TGTGCCTGCGGGCTTGGCTCCATCACCTACGAGCAGTACTTC.

The V and J genes are TRBV10-3 and TRBJ2-7; D gene unclear. V lost 4 bases and J lost 1, with 11 bases in between. Germline CDR1 and CDR2: ENHRY and SYGVKD. The CDR3 consists of 14 residues. In DNA form, the CDR3 reads TGTGCCATCAGTGGAGGACGGATTTCCTACGAGCAGTACTTC. As protein: CAISGGRISYEQYF.

On this clonotype itself: One end of the junction does not line up with germline, which may come from a read error. In DNA, the CDR3 is TGTGCCAGCAGTTCGGCGACAGGCTACTACGAGCACTACTTC. Its protein product is CASSSATGYYEHYF. The rearrangement links TRBV6-9 to TRBJ2-7, with D tentatively TRBD1 (6 bases). The CDR3 contains 14 residues. Germline CDR1 and CDR2: MNHGY and SVAAGI.

This clonotype was seen a few times. CDR3 DNA: TGTGCCAGCAGTGATTTATCCAGGTTGCGGGAGCAGTACTTC. Protein sequence: CASSDLSRLREQYF. The chain carries TRBV6-1 and TRBJ2-7; D is ambiguous. The CDR3 is made up of 14 amino acids. V lost 3 bases and J 7 bases, leaving 16 bases between the germline ends. Germline CDR1 reads MNHNS; CDR2 reads SASEGT.

The chain is built from TRBV29-1 and TRBJ1-1; D remains unclear. The CDR3 loop spans 12 amino acids. Germline CDR1 reads SQVTM; CDR2 reads ANQGSEA. Trimming took 3 bases from V and 4 from J, leaving 9 bases between them. CDR3 in DNA: TGCAGCGTTGACGGGTTTTCCACTGAAGCTTTCTTT. This translates into CSVDGFSTEAFF.

In its sample, this clonotype was seen many times. V is TRBV20-1 and J is TRBJ1-2; D is uncertain. V was clipped by 5 bases and J by 6 bases, with 16 bases between them. CDR3 length equals 13 residues. Germline V gives CDR1 DFQATT, CDR2 SNEGSKA (reference sequence). The CDR3 region has the DNA TGCAGTGCTCACAAGGGCCTTCTTGATGGCTACACCTTC. This translates into CSAHKGLLDGYTF.

The sample holds a few counts of this clonotype. V gene TRBV5-1 combines with J gene TRBJ2-7, with TRBD2 matching 7 bases. Germline V gene lookup returns CDR1 SGHRS and CDR2 YFSETQ. V was clipped by 2 bases and J by 1 base; unmatched bases: 6. The length of the CDR3 is 15 residues. The CDR3 nucleotides are TGCGCCAGCAGCTTAGGAGCGGGGTATTCCTACGAGCAGTACTTC. Its protein is CASSLGAGYSYEQYF.